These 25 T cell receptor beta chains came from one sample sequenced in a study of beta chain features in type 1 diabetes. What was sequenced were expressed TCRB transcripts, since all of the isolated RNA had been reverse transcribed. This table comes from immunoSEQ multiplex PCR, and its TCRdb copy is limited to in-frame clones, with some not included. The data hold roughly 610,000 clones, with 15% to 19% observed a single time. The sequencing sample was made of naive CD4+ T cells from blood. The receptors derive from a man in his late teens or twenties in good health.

The CDR3 loop reads CASRDRANTGELFF. The CDR3 region has the DNA TGTGCCAGCAGAGACAGGGCCAACACCGGGGAGCTGTTTTTT. The chain couples TRBV9 to TRBJ2-2; 7 positions agree with TRBD1. This CDR3 comprises 14 residues. The germline gives CDR1 SGDLS, CDR2 YYNGEE. Losses at the gene ends were 5 bases for V and 2 bases for J; bases not matched to a gene: 3.

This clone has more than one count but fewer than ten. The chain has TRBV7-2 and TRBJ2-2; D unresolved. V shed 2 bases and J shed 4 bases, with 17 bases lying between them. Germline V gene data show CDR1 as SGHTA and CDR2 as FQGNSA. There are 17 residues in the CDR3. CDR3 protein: CASSLFQLLIPTGELFF. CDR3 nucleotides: TGTGCCAGCAGCTTATTCCAGCTCCTCATCCCCACCGGGGAGCTGTTTTTT.

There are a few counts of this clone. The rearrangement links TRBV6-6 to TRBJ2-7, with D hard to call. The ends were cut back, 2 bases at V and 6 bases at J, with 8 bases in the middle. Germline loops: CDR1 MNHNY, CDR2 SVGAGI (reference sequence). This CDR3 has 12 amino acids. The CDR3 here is CASSYGVSEQYF. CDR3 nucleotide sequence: TGTGCCAGCAGTTACGGGGTTTCCGAGCAGTACTTC.

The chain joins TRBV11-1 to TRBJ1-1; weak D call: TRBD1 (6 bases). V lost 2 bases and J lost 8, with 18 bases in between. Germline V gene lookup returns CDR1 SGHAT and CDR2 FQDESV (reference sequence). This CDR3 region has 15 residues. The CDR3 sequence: CASSLLQGGPIEAFF. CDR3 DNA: TGTGCCAGCAGCTTATTACAGGGCGGACCCATCGAAGCTTTCTTT.

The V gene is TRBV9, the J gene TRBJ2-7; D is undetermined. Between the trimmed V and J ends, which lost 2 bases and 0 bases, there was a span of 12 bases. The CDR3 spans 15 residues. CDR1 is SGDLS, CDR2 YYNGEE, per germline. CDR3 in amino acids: CASSVGRTSSYEQYF. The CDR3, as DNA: TGTGCCAGCAGCGTCGGACGGACGAGCTCCTACGAGCAGTACTTC. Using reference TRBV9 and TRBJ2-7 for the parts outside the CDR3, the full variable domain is DSGVTQTPKHLITATGQRVTLRCSPRSGDLSVYWYQQSLDQGLQFLIQYYNGEERAKGNILERFSAQQFPDLHSELNLSSLELGDSALYFCASSVGRTSSYEQYFGPGTRLTVT.

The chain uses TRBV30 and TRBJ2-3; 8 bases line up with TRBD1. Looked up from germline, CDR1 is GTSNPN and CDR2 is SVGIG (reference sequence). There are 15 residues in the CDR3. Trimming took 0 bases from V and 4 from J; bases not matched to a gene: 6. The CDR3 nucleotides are TGTGCCTGGAGTGTTAGACAGGGGAGCGCAGATACGCAGTATTTT. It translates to CAWSVRQGSADTQYF.

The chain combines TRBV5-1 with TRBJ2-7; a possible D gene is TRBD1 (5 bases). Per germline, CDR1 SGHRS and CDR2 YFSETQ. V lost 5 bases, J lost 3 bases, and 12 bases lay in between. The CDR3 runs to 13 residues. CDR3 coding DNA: TGCGCCAGCAGGGTGGGGCGCGACTACGAGCAGTACTTC. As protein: CASRVGRDYEQYF.

CDR3 sequence: CASSVGWAPSSYNEQFF. Written as DNA, the CDR3 is TGTGCCAGCAGCGTAGGCTGGGCCCCAAGCTCCTACAATGAGCAGTTCTTC. V and J are TRBV9 and TRBJ2-1; D is unresolved. CDR1 is SGDLS, CDR2 YYNGEE, per germline. V was clipped by 0 bases and J by 0 bases, with 13 bases between them. This CDR3 has 17 residues. The complete variable domain, with remaining parts taken from reference TRBV9 and TRBJ2-1, reads DSGVTQTPKHLITATGQRVTLRCSPRSGDLSVYWYQQSLDQGLQFLIQYYNGEERAKGNILERFSAQQFPDLHSELNLSSLELGDSALYFCASSVGWAPSSYNEQFFGPGTRLTVL.

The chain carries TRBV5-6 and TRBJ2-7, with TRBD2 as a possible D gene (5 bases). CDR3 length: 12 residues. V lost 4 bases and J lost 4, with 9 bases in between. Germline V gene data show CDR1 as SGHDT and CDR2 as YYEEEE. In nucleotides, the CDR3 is TGTGCCAGCAGCCCCAGAGGGTACGAGCAGTACTTC. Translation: CASSPRGYEQYF.

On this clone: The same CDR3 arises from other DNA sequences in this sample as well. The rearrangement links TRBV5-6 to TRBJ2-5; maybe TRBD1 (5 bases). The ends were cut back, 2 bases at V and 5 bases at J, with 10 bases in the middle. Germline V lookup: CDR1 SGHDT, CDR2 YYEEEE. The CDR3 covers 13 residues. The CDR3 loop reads CASSLGVGETQYF. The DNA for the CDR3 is TGTGCCAGCAGCTTAGGGGTTGGCGAGACCCAGTACTTC.

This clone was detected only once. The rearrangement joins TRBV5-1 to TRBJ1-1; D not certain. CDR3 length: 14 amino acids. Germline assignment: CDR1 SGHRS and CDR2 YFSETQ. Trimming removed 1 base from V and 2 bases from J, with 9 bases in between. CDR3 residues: CASSLTVANTEAFF. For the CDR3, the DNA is TGCGCCAGCAGCTTGACAGTAGCTAACACTGAAGCTTTCTTT.

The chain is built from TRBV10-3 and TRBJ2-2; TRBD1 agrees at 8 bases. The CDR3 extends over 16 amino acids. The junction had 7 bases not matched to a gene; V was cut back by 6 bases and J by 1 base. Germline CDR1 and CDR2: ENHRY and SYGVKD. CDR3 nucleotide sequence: TGTGCCATCAGAGACAGGGGACTTCAGAACACCGGGGAGCTGTTTTTT. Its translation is CAIRDRGLQNTGELFF.

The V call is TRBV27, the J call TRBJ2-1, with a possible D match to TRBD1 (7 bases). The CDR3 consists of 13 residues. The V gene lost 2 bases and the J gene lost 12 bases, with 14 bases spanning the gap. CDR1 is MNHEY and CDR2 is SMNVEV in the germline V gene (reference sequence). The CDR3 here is CASSLAGTAGQFF. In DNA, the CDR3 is TGTGCCAGCAGTTTAGCAGGGACAGCGGGGCAGTTCTTC.

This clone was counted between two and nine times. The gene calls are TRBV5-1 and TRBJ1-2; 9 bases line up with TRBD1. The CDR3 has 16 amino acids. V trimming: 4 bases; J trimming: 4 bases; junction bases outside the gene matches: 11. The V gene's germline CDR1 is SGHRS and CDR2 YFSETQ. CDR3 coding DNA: TGCGCCAGCAGCACCGAGGGACAGGGATTCGGCTATGGCTACACCTTC. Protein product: CASSTEGQGFGYGYTF.

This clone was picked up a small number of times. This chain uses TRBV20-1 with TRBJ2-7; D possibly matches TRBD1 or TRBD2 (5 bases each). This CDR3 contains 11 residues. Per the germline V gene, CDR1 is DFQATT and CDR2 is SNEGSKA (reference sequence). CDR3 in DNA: TGCGTTGGGGGAGCGGCCTACGAGCAGTACTTC. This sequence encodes CVGGAAYEQYF.

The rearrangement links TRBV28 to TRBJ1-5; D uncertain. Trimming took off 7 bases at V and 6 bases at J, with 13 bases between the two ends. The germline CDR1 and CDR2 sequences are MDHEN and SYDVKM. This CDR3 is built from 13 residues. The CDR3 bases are TGTGCCAGCAAAGGAAGCGTGGTTCAGCCCCAGCATTTT. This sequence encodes CASKGSVVQPQHF.

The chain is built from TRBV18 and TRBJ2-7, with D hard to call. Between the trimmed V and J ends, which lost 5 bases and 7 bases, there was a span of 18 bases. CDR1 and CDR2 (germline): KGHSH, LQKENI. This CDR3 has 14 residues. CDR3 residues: CASSSTKRLKEQYF. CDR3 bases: TGTGCCAGCTCATCCACTAAACGCCTAAAGGAGCAGTACTTC.

The CDR3 reads CASSFTGTSSTDTQYF. As DNA, the CDR3 is TGCGCCAGCAGCTTCACCGGGACTAGCTCAACAGATACGCAGTATTTT. The chain joins TRBV5-1 to TRBJ2-3; TRBD2 matches at 9 bases. J lost 3 bases, V lost 2 bases, and 7 bases had no gene match. Germline V gene data show CDR1 as SGHRS and CDR2 as YFSETQ. This CDR3 has 16 residues.

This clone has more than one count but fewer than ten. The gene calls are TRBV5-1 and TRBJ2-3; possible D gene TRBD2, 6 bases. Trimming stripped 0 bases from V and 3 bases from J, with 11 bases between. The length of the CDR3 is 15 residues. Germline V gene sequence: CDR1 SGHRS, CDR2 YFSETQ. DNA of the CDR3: TGCGCCAGCAGCTTGGACGCGGGAAGGACAGATACGCAGTATTTT. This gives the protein CASSLDAGRTDTQYF.

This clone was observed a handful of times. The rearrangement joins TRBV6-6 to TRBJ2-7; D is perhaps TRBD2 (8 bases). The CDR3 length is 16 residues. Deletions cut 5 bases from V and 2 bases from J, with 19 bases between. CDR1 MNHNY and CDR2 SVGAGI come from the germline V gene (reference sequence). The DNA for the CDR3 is TGTGCCAGCAGTGCCTCCCGGGGGGGGACAGCCTACGAGCAGTACTTC. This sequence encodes CASSASRGGTAYEQYF.

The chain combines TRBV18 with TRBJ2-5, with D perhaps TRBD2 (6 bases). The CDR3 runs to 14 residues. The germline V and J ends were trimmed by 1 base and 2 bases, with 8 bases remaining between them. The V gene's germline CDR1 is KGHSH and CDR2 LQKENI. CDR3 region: CASSPLAVQETQYF. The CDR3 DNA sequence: TGTGCCAGCTCACCACTAGCGGTGCAAGAGACCCAGTACTTC.

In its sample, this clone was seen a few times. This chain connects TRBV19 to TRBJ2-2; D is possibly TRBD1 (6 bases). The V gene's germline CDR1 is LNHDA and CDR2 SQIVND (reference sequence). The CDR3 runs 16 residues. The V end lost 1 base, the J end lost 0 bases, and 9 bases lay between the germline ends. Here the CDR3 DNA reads TGTGCCAGTAGTATAGCCGGGACACCGAACACCGGGGAGCTGTTTTTT. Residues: CASSIAGTPNTGELFF.

CDR3 in DNA: TGCGCCAGCAGCCCGACAGTTCGGGGGGCCAACGTCCTGACTTTC. It codes for CASSPTVRGANVLTF. The genes are TRBV5-1 and TRBJ2-6; D might be TRBD1 (5 bases). This CDR3 is built from 15 residues. Germline V gene data show CDR1 as SGHRS and CDR2 as YFSETQ. Trimming took off 4 bases at V and 4 bases at J, with 12 bases between the two ends.

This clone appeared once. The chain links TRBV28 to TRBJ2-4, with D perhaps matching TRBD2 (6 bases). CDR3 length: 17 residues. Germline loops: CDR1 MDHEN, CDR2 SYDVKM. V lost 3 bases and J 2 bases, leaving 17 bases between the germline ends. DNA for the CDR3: TGTGCCAGCAGTTTTTTTGCGGAGGGCCCATCCAAAAACATTCAGTACTTC. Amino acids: CASSFFAEGPSKNIQYF.

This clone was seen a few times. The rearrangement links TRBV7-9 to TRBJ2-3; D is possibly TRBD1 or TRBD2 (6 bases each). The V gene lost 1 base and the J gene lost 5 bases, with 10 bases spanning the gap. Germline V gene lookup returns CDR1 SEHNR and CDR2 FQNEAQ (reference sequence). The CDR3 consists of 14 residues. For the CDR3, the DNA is TGTGCCAGCAGCTTAGGAGGGGGAGGAGATACGCAGTATTTT. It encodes CASSLGGGGDTQYF.